A single sample is the source of the 31 T cell receptor beta chains below, sequenced in a study of T cell changes during pregnancy in multiple sclerosis. The data were produced by immunoSEQ multiplex PCR, yet TCRdb's version contains in-frame clones alone and is incomplete. Of 80,000 to 95,000 clones listed, more than 90% were seen once; the top ten hold 0.85% to 1.3%. Sequencing used peripheral blood, obtained in the second trimester of pregnancy. These receptors were collected from a female donor with multiple sclerosis, enrolled in a pregnancy study.

CDR3 protein: CASSLGGQAYNEQFF. The DNA of the CDR3 is TGTGCCAGCAGCTTGGGTGGACAGGCTTACAATGAGCAGTTCTTC. This chain joins TRBV5-8 and TRBJ2-1; TRBD1 aligns across 7 bases. Germline trimming cut 0 bases from V and 4 bases from J; bases unmatched to any gene: 4. This CDR3 is built from 15 residues. Germline CDR1 and CDR2: SGHTS and YDEGEE.

This rearrangement joins TRBV27 to TRBJ1-3; TRBD1 matches at 10 bases. This CDR3 comprises 16 residues. Germline CDR1 and CDR2: MNHEY and SMNVEV (reference sequence). The J segment lost 3 bases and the V segment lost 0 bases, leaving 2 bases of the junction unmatched. CDR3: CASSLSGTGVGNTIYF. The CDR3 DNA follows: TGTGCCAGCAGTTTATCTGGGACAGGGGTTGGAAACACCATATATTTT.

This rearrangement joins TRBV6-1 to TRBJ2-1; 8 bases match TRBD1. The CDR3 runs to 13 residues. Germline V CDR1 and CDR2: MNHNS, SASEGT. V shed 6 bases, J shed 9 bases, and the junction held 7 bases outside the gene matches. CDR3 residues: CASRGQAYSEQFF. The CDR3 DNA reads TGTGCCAGCAGGGGACAGGCCTATAGTGAGCAGTTCTTC.

A few counts support this clone. The chain combines TRBV27 with TRBJ1-1, with 7 bases identical to TRBD1. Unmatched junction bases numbered 9, after V lost 1 base and J lost 4 bases. The CDR3 has 16 amino acids. Germline CDR1 and CDR2: MNHEY and SMNVEV (reference sequence). Written as DNA, the CDR3 is TGTGCCAGCAGTTTATTAACGAGTTCAGGGGGCACTGAAGCTTTCTTT. It translates to CASSLLTSSGGTEAFF.

The genes are TRBV7-9 and TRBJ1-1; D not resolved. Trimming removed 3 bases at V and 0 bases at J, with 8 bases between. CDR3 length equals 14 residues. Germline values: CDR1 SEHNR, CDR2 FQNEAQ (reference sequence). The CDR3 reads CASSLTHLNTEAFF. CDR3 sequence (DNA): TGTGCCAGCAGCTTGACACACTTGAACACTGAAGCTTTCTTT. The variable domain in full, completed from reference TRBV7-9 and TRBJ1-1, reads DTGVSQNPRHKITKRGQNVTFRCDPISEHNRLYWYRQTLGQGPEFLTYFQNEAQLEKSRLLSDRFSAERPKGSFSTLEIQRTEQGDSAMYLCASSLTHLNTEAFFGQGTRLTVV.

The rearrangement uses TRBV5-4 and TRBJ1-3, with 9 bases matching TRBD1. There are 15 residues in the CDR3. Germline CDR1 is SGHNT and CDR2 is YYREEE (reference sequence). V was clipped by 4 bases and J by 2 bases; unmatched bases: 4. CDR3 protein: CASSLDRGPGNTIYF. The CDR3 DNA sequence: TGTGCCAGCAGCCTGGACAGGGGCCCTGGAAACACCATATATTTT.

CDR3 bases: TGTGCCAGCAGCTCCCTGCGGGGACAGACCCAGTACTTC. Its translation: CASSSLRGQTQYF. V and J are TRBV11-2 and TRBJ2-5; a possible D gene is TRBD2 (6 bases). CDR1 and CDR2 from the germline V gene are SGHAT and FQNNGV. V was clipped by 4 bases and J by 6 bases, with 12 bases between them. The CDR3 covers 13 residues.

The chain links TRBV4-2 to TRBJ2-3, with D unclear. Trimming cost V 0 bases and J 2 bases, with 9 bases left between them. This CDR3 spans 15 amino acids. CDR1 LGHNA and CDR2 YNFKEQ come from the germline V gene. This CDR3 reads CASSQDTGSTDTQYF. The CDR3 nucleotides read TGTGCCAGCAGCCAAGATACGGGTTCCACAGATACGCAGTATTTT.

This chain links TRBV30 with TRBJ1-5; 10 bases map to TRBD1. Germline CDR1 is GTSNPN and CDR2 is SVGIG (reference sequence). The CDR3 is made up of 13 amino acids. The trim removed 6 bases at V and 6 bases at J, leaving 5 bases unmatched. CDR3 in amino acids: CACDRGQRQPQHF. In DNA, the CDR3 is TGTGCCTGCGACAGGGGGCAACGTCAGCCCCAGCATTTT.

The DNA of the CDR3 is TGTGCCAGCTCCCTACAGGGGGCAGAGTACAATGAGCAGTTCTTC. Amino acid sequence: CASSLQGAEYNEQFF. The V and J genes are TRBV25-1 and TRBJ2-1; TRBD1 agrees at 9 bases. The CDR3 extends over 15 amino acids. Looked up from germline, CDR1 is MGHDK and CDR2 is SYGVNS. The V gene end was trimmed by 8 bases and the J gene end by 4 bases; junction bases not matched to a gene: 9.

The V and J genes are TRBV19 and TRBJ2-1; unclear D gene. Germline CDR1 and CDR2: LNHDA and SQIVND (reference sequence). CDR3 length equals 13 residues. Trimming cost V 3 bases and J 3 bases, with 6 bases left between them. CDR3 protein: CASSIQVYNEQFF. CDR3 nucleotides: TGTGCCAGTAGTATCCAGGTCTACAATGAGCAGTTCTTC.

The CDR3 DNA reads TGTGCCAGTAGTCCCAGACAGGGGCCTGGCTACACCTTC. This encodes CASSPRQGPGYTF. The chain carries TRBV19 and TRBJ1-2, with 8 positions matching TRBD1. CDR3 length equals 13 residues. The V gene's germline CDR1 is LNHDA and CDR2 SQIVND (reference sequence). After removal of 5 bases from V and 7 bases from J, the junction contained 6 bases not matched to a gene.

This clone occurred once. The chain has TRBV9 and TRBJ2-5, with a tentative D call TRBD2 (6 bases). Germline V CDR1 and CDR2: SGDLS, YYNGEE. V lost 0 bases and J lost 5, with 20 bases in between. The CDR3 contains 17 residues. The CDR3, as DNA: TGTGCCAGCAGCGTAGTATCGGACCTCGGGAGTAAGGAGACCCAGTACTTC. It yields the protein CASSVVSDLGSKETQYF.

This chain uses TRBV4-3 with TRBJ2-7; a possible D gene is TRBD1 (5 bases). V lost 3 bases and J lost 0, with 9 bases in between. The CDR3 consists of 14 residues. Germline CDR1 and CDR2: LGHNA and YSLEER. The chain's CDR3 is CASSHYRSSYEQYF. The CDR3 nucleotides read TGCGCCAGCAGCCACTACAGGAGCTCCTACGAGCAGTACTTC.

V and J are TRBV28 and TRBJ2-7; 7 bases match TRBD1. From germline, CDR1 is MDHEN and CDR2 SYDVKM. This CDR3 has 14 amino acids. V lost 5 bases to trimming and J lost 6 bases; unmatched junction nucleotides: 10. CDR3: CASSPADRPSEQYF. The CDR3 nucleotides read TGTGCCAGCAGTCCCGCGGACAGGCCCTCCGAGCAGTACTTC.

This rearrangement joins TRBV19 to TRBJ2-5; D gene unclear. The ends were cut back, 5 bases at V and 0 bases at J, with 7 bases in the middle. Germline assignment: CDR1 LNHDA and CDR2 SQIVND (reference sequence). The CDR3 runs to 13 residues. For the CDR3, the DNA is TGTGCCAGTAGTCGTCTAGACCAAGAGACCCAGTACTTC. Translated: CASSRLDQETQYF. Supplemented by reference TRBV19 and TRBJ2-5, the full variable domain reads DGGITQSPKYLFRKEGQNVTLSCEQNLNHDAMYWYRQDPGQGLRLIYYSQIVNDFQKGDIAEGYSVSREKKESFPLTVTSAQKNPTAFYLCASSRLDQETQYFGPGTRLLVL.

The chain uses TRBV4-1 and TRBJ2-7; 9 nucleotides match TRBD1. From germline, CDR1 is MGHRA and CDR2 YSYEKL. V lost 3 bases, J lost 3 bases, and 3 bases stayed unmatched. The CDR3 has 14 amino acids. The CDR3 reads CASSHGTGSYEQYF. The CDR3, as DNA: TGCGCCAGCAGCCACGGGACAGGGAGCTACGAGCAGTACTTC.

J is TRBJ1-4 and V is TRBV25-1; 7 bases agree with TRBD1. J gave up 6 bases and V 4 bases, and 8 bases lay outside the gene matches. The CDR3 contains 15 residues. The germline gives CDR1 MGHDK, CDR2 SYGVNS. CDR3: CASSVPDRQDEKLFF. The CDR3 DNA is TGTGCCAGCAGTGTTCCGGACAGGCAAGATGAAAAACTGTTTTTT.

The rearrangement joins TRBV4-1 to TRBJ1-4; D possibly corresponds to TRBD1 (5 bases). Germline V CDR1 and CDR2: MGHRA, YSYEKL. With 3 bases removed from V and 6 bases from J, the gap between germline ends came to 17 bases. This CDR3 spans 16 amino acids. Here the CDR3 DNA reads TGCGCCAGCAGCCACCTCCCGGGGGGGGGAGATGAAAAACTGTTTTTT. This sequence encodes CASSHLPGGGDEKLFF.

The chain couples TRBV30 to TRBJ1-5; D might be TRBD1 (6 bases). This CDR3 is built from 16 residues. The V gene lost 0 bases and the J gene lost 0 bases, with 12 bases spanning the gap. The V gene's germline CDR1 is GTSNPN and CDR2 SVGIG (reference sequence). The CDR3 sequence is CAWSVGHRDSNQPQHF. The CDR3 region has the DNA TGTGCCTGGAGTGTAGGTCACAGGGATAGCAATCAGCCCCAGCATTTT.

The V call is TRBV19, the J call TRBJ2-3, with TRBD1 matching 8 bases. V was pared by 3 bases and J by 1 base, with 6 bases of the junction left unmatched. The CDR3 length is 16 residues. The germline CDR1 and CDR2 sequences are LNHDA and SQIVND (reference sequence). CDR3 sequence (DNA): TGTGCCAGTAGTATGACAGGGGCCGTCGGCACAGATACGCAGTATTTT. Translated: CASSMTGAVGTDTQYF.

The rearrangement links TRBV28 to TRBJ2-1; 8 bases align to TRBD2. The CDR3 contains 17 residues. Germline V gene lookup returns CDR1 MDHEN and CDR2 SYDVKM. The V and J ends lost 7 bases and 1 base, in that order; junction bases with no gene match: 12. DNA of the CDR3: TGTGCCAGCACCTCAGCGGGACTAGAAGAGTCCTACAATGAGCAGTTCTTC. Its protein product is CASTSAGLEESYNEQFF.

The CDR3 is CASRQGSEAFF. The CDR3 DNA reads as TGTGCCTCTCGACAGGGGTCTGAAGCTTTCTTT. The chain couples TRBV30 to TRBJ1-1; TRBD1 agrees at 8 bases. Losses at the gene ends were 7 bases for V and 6 bases for J; bases not matched to a gene: 4. The CDR3 sequence is 11 residues long. CDR1 is GTSNPN, CDR2 SVGIG, per germline (reference sequence).

J is TRBJ2-1 and V is TRBV19; TRBD2 matches at 11 bases. The CDR3 consists of 13 residues. Germline V lookup: CDR1 LNHDA, CDR2 SQIVND (reference sequence). V was clipped by 7 bases and J by 9 bases; unmatched bases: 5. The CDR3, as DNA: TGTGCCAGTAAGGGACTAGCGGTGGTTGAGCAGTTCTTC. This translates into CASKGLAVVEQFF. The complete variable domain, with remaining parts taken from reference TRBV19 and TRBJ2-1, reads DGGITQSPKYLFRKEGQNVTLSCEQNLNHDAMYWYRQDPGQGLRLIYYSQIVNDFQKGDIAEGYSVSREKKESFPLTVTSAQKNPTAFYLCASKGLAVVEQFFGPGTRLTVL.

This sequence joins TRBV27 and TRBJ1-2; the D is unclear. This CDR3 comprises 13 residues. Germline V gene lookup returns CDR1 MNHEY and CDR2 SMNVEV (reference sequence). V lost 6 bases to trimming and J lost 0 bases, with 8 bases between them. CDR3 bases: TGTGCCAGCAGACCGGGTCCTAACTATGGCTACACCTTC. This translates into CASRPGPNYGYTF.

The rearrangement joins TRBV27 to TRBJ2-1; D might be TRBD2 (5 bases). Germline V lookup: CDR1 MNHEY, CDR2 SMNVEV (reference sequence). V lost 0 bases and J 6 bases, leaving 21 bases between the germline ends. There are 18 residues in the CDR3. The CDR3 sequence: CASSLSSGLLEYGNEQFF. The CDR3, as DNA: TGTGCCAGCAGTTTATCTTCGGGGTTGTTAGAATACGGCAATGAGCAGTTCTTC.

This clone was seen just once. This sequence joins TRBV6-1 and TRBJ2-7, with D possibly being TRBD1 (5 bases). Per germline, CDR1 MNHNS and CDR2 SASEGT. The CDR3 runs to 15 residues. The V and J ends lost 1 base and 1 base respectively, with 11 bases between them. The DNA of the CDR3 is TGTGCCAGCAGTGAAGTTGGGGCAGTATCCTACGAGCAGTACTTC. It specifies CASSEVGAVSYEQYF.

CDR3 DNA sequence: TGTGCCAGCAGTTTAAACAGGGGGCTTAGCTATGGCTACACCTTC. It codes for CASSLNRGLSYGYTF. This chain links TRBV27 with TRBJ1-2, with 9 bases aligning to TRBD1. After removal of 2 bases from V and 4 bases from J, the junction contained 5 bases not matched to a gene. Germline values: CDR1 MNHEY, CDR2 SMNVEV (reference sequence). The CDR3 has 15 amino acids.

The chain employs TRBV5-1 and TRBJ2-5; 10 positions agree with TRBD2. The CDR3 is 14 residues long. The V segment lost 1 base and the J segment 3 bases; nucleotides outside the gene matches: 0. CDR1 is SGHRS and CDR2 is YFSETQ in the germline V gene. The CDR3 loop reads CASSLTSGEETQYF. Here the CDR3 DNA reads TGCGCCAGCAGCTTGACTAGCGGGGAAGAGACCCAGTACTTC.

The rearrangement uses TRBV18 and TRBJ2-7, with 9 bases matching TRBD1. The CDR3 has 16 residues. V trimming: 3 bases; J trimming: 0 bases; junction bases outside the gene matches: 6. Germline V gene data show CDR1 as KGHSH and CDR2 as LQKENI. The CDR3 protein is CASSPSATGGSYEQYF. The DNA for the CDR3 is TGTGCCAGCTCACCGTCCGCGACAGGGGGCTCCTACGAGCAGTACTTC.

V usage is TRBV6-5 and J usage is TRBJ2-2; a possible D gene is TRBD1 (6 bases). CDR3 length equals 14 residues. V was pared by 0 bases and J by 9 bases, with 11 bases between. Germline CDR1 and CDR2: MNHEY and SVGAGI. The CDR3: CASSYSTGPWELFF. CDR3 sequence (DNA): TGTGCCAGCAGTTACTCGACAGGACCCTGGGAGCTGTTTTTT.